Below, one T cell receptor beta chain is given with its context. Clones were read by immunoSEQ multiplex PCR, and TCRdb kept only the in-frame ones, dropping some. The sample yields fewer than 200,000 clones, 88% seen once. Clinical history as reported by participants underpinned cohort assignment. The sample originates from a study of blood T cell repertoires in COVID-19. CDR3 length equals 16 residues. CDR1 LGHDT and CDR2 YNNKEL come from the germline V gene (reference sequence). Trimming removed 4 bases from V and 6 bases from J; junction bases left unmatched: 10. The chain uses TRBV3-1 (or the pseudogene TRBV3-2) and TRBJ1-5; 9 positions agree with TRBD1. The clonotype was recovered from a young woman who had recovered from COVID-19. Sequences were obtained from PBMCs or T cells enriched from blood (not recorded which). CDR3 sequence reads: CASSREQGAKGQPQHF. DNA for the CDR3: TGTGCCAGCAGCCGGGAACAGGGGGCTAAAGGTCAGCCCCAGCATTTT.